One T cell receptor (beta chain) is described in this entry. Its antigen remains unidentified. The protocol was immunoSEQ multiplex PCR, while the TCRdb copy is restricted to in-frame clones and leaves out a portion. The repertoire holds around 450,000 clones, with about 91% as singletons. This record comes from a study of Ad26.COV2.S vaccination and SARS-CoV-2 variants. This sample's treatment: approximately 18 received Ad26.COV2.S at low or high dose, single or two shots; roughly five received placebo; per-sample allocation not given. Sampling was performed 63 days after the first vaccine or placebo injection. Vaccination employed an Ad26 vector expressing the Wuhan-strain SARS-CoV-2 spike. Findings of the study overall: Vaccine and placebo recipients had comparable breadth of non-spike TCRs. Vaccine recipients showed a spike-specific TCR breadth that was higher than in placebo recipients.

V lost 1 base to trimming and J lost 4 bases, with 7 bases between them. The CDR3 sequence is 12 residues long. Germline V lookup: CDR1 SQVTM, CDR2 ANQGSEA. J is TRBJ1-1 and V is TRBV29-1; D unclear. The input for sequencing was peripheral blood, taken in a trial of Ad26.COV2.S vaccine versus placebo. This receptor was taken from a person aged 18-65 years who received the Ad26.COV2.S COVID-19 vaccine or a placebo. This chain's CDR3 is CSVEGFVTEAFF. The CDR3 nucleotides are TGCAGCGTTGAAGGGTTTGTCACTGAAGCTTTCTTT.